Following are 23 T cell receptor beta chains from one sample sequenced in a study of vaccination effects on CD4 cells after COVID-19. Measured with immunoSEQ multiplex PCR; TCRdb has only the in-frame clones, and not every one. The table shows about 59,000 clones, with about 78% occurring only once. Their antigens are not known. In the ViraFEST assay, antigen-specific CD4+ clonotypes were identified by expansion after peptide-pool stimulation. The culture ran for around ten days before CD4+ T cells were isolated. Everyone in the study got two shots of either the BNT162b2 or mRNA-1273 vaccine. Sample: CD4+ T cells from PBMCs cultured with HCoV-OC43 spike peptides, taken after COVID-19 vaccination. Subset in this sample: HCoV-OC43 spike overlapping peptide pool stimulation. These receptors originate from a human donor who received a COVID-19 vaccine.

The chain is built from TRBV2 and TRBJ2-7; D is ambiguous. V gave up 5 bases and J gave up 2 bases, with 7 bases separating them. Germline CDR1 is SNHLY and CDR2 is FYNNEI. The CDR3 sequence is 12 residues long. The chain's CDR3 is CASSRAAYEQYV. The CDR3 bases are TGTGCCAGCAGTAGAGCAGCCTACGAGCAGTACGTC.

The J gene is TRBJ1-2, the V gene TRBV5-8; the D is unclear. Germline V gives CDR1 SGHTS, CDR2 YDEGEE. V was cut by 0 bases and J by 7 bases, with 13 bases left in between. The CDR3 spans 14 residues. The DNA of the CDR3 is TGTGCCAGCAGCTTGGGTCTTCTGGGTGGTGGCTACACCTTC. Encoded protein: CASSLGLLGGGYTF.

The chain carries TRBV7-3 and TRBJ2-5, with 8 bases identical to TRBD2. J was trimmed by 2 bases and V by 2 bases; bases with no gene match: 4. The CDR3 is made up of 15 amino acids. Germline-derived CDR1 and CDR2 are SGHTA and FQGTGA. The CDR3 region has the DNA TGTGCCAGCAGCTTATCGGGGGGGCTTCAAGAGACCCAGTACTTC. This encodes CASSLSGGLQETQYF.

The rearrangement links TRBV4-3 to TRBJ2-3; 9 nucleotides line up with TRBD2. V gave up 5 bases and J gave up 5 bases; unmatched junction bases: 11. The CDR3 length is 16 residues. Germline V CDR1 and CDR2: LGHNA, YSLEER. Here the CDR3 reads CASSTQVAGDGDTQYF. CDR3 coding DNA: TGCGCCAGCAGCACCCAAGTAGCGGGGGACGGAGATACGCAGTATTTT.

This clone was seen just once. The CDR3 coding sequence is TGCGCCAGCAGCCCCACTAGACCGACAGGGAGACGTGGAGAGACCCAGTACTTC. It encodes CASSPTRPTGRRGETQYF. This chain links TRBV5-1 with TRBJ2-5; 7 bases match TRBD1. The germline V gene encodes CDR1 SGHRS and CDR2 YFSETQ. CDR3 length: 18 amino acids. With V trimmed by 4 bases and J by 4 bases, 19 bases remained unmatched.

The chain joins TRBV15 to TRBJ1-5, with 7 bases lining up with TRBD1. From germline, CDR1 is LNHNV and CDR2 YYDKDF (reference sequence). V gave up 0 bases and J gave up 6 bases; unmatched junction bases: 29. The CDR3 is 23 amino acids. This CDR3 reads CATSRDLIGAGGGGSLPTQPQHF. DNA for the CDR3: TGTGCCACCAGCAGAGATCTGATTGGAGCAGGGGGAGGGGGTAGCCTACCGACTCAGCCCCAGCATTTT.

This chain joins TRBV5-3 and TRBJ1-3, with TRBD1 matching over 10 bases. TRBV5-3 is an ORF; its function is uncertain. The CDR3 is 15 residues long. J was trimmed by 0 bases and V by 5 bases; bases with no gene match: 2. DNA of the CDR3: TGTGCCAGAAGGGGACAGGGGCGCTCTGGAAACACCATATATTTT. Its translation: CARRGQGRSGNTIYF.

The chain uses TRBV30 and TRBJ1-1; D not certain. Deletions cut 0 bases from V and 1 base from J, with 6 bases between. The CDR3 loop spans 13 amino acids. The germline CDR1 and CDR2 sequences are GTSNPN and SVGIG (reference sequence). The CDR3 nucleotides are TGTGCCTGGAGTGTTCACGGGAACACTGAAGCTTTCTTT. It yields the protein CAWSVHGNTEAFF.

This clone was seen a few times. The V and J genes are TRBV30 and TRBJ1-2; 11 bases align to TRBD1. CDR3 length: 12 residues. The V and J ends lost 4 bases and 8 bases, in that order; junction bases with no gene match: 3. In germline, CDR1 is GTSNPN, CDR2 SVGIG (reference sequence). Here the CDR3 DNA reads TGTGCCTGGATGGACAGGGGGCTCGGCTACACCTTC. This gives the protein CAWMDRGLGYTF.

Here the CDR3 reads CASSLFGGAGEKLFF. The CDR3 DNA is TGCGCCAGCAGCCTTTTTGGGGGCGCGGGTGAAAAACTGTTTTTT. The rearrangement uses TRBV5-1 and TRBJ1-4; D perhaps matches TRBD1 (6 bases). V dropped 4 bases and J dropped 7 bases, with 17 bases sitting between them. Per germline, CDR1 SGHRS and CDR2 YFSETQ. The CDR3 spans 15 residues. The full variable domain, in which reference TRBV5-1 and TRBJ1-4 provide the parts outside the CDR3, is KAGVTQTPRYLIKTRGQQVTLSCSPISGHRSVSWYQQTPGQGLQFLFEYFSETQRNKGNFPGRFSGRQFSNSRSEMNVSTLELGDSALYLCASSLFGGAGEKLFFGSGTQLSVL.

This clone came up a few times. The chain is built from TRBV5-4 and TRBJ1-3; D gene ambiguous. This CDR3 has 16 residues. The V gene lost 4 bases and the J gene lost 0 bases, with 14 bases spanning the gap. Germline loops: CDR1 SGHNT, CDR2 YYREEE (reference sequence). The DNA for the CDR3 is TGTGCCAGCAGCCCCTTCGGCAGTAGCTCTGGAAACACCATATATTTT. Protein product: CASSPFGSSSGNTIYF.

The CDR3: CASSPGGSGANVLTF. CDR3 nucleotide sequence: TGTGCCAGCAGCCCGGGGGGGTCTGGGGCCAACGTCCTGACTTTC. The chain employs TRBV7-7 and TRBJ2-6; 8 nucleotides align to TRBD2. The CDR3 sequence is 15 residues long. V gave up 5 bases and J gave up 1 base; unmatched junction bases: 1. Looked up from germline, CDR1 is SSHAT and CDR2 is FNYEAQ (reference sequence).

J is TRBJ2-3 and V is TRBV7-2; D might be TRBD1 (6 bases). V lost 5 bases and J 5 bases, leaving 8 bases between the germline ends. Germline values: CDR1 SGHTA, CDR2 FQGNSA. CDR3 size: 12 residues. Here the CDR3 DNA reads TGTGCCAGCAGCCCCAGGGGAGATACGCAGTATTTT. This gives the protein CASSPRGDTQYF.

V gene TRBV28 combines with J gene TRBJ2-1; possibly TRBD2 for D (5 bases). CDR1 MDHEN and CDR2 SYDVKM come from the germline V gene. The CDR3 is 14 residues long. With 6 bases removed from V and 1 base from J, the gap between germline ends came to 10 bases. The CDR3 DNA reads as TGTGCCAGCAGCAAGTCGGGGTCCTACAATGAGCAGTTCTTC. Encoded protein: CASSKSGSYNEQFF.

V gene TRBV5-1 combines with J gene TRBJ2-2, with a possible D match to TRBD2 (5 bases). V was cut by 2 bases and J by 1 base, with 9 bases left in between. The V gene's germline CDR1 is SGHRS and CDR2 YFSETQ. The CDR3 spans 15 residues. The DNA of the CDR3 is TGCGCCAGCAGCTTCGACGGGGTGAACACCGGGGAGCTGTTTTTT. Its translation is CASSFDGVNTGELFF. Using reference TRBV5-1 and TRBJ2-2 for the parts outside the CDR3, the full variable domain is KAGVTQTPRYLIKTRGQQVTLSCSPISGHRSVSWYQQTPGQGLQFLFEYFSETQRNKGNFPGRFSGRQFSNSRSEMNVSTLELGDSALYLCASSFDGVNTGELFFGEGSRLTVL.

This clone turned up a few times. This chain joins TRBV19 and TRBJ2-1, with D unclear. The length of the CDR3 is 12 residues. Germline-derived CDR1 and CDR2 are LNHDA and SQIVND (reference sequence). Trimming shortened V by 5 bases and J by 8 bases, and 10 bases separated the two germline ends. CDR3 protein: CASSSELDEQFF. The CDR3 nucleotides are TGTGCCAGTAGTTCCGAGCTGGATGAGCAGTTCTTC.

This clone was observed once. The CDR3 nucleotides are TGTGCCAGTAAGGACAGGAGCAATCAGCCCCAGCATTTT. Translated, it gives CASKDRSNQPQHF. The J gene is TRBJ1-5, the V gene TRBV19; TRBD1 agrees at 7 bases. CDR3 length equals 13 residues. V lost 7 bases to trimming and J lost 1 base; unmatched junction nucleotides: 1. Per germline, CDR1 LNHDA and CDR2 SQIVND (reference sequence).

This sequence joins TRBV28 and TRBJ1-2; weak D call: TRBD1 (6 bases). Trimming left V 8 bases short and J 8 bases short, with 18 bases between. Germline CDR1 MDHEN, CDR2 SYDVKM. There are 13 residues in the CDR3. The CDR3 reads CASLDRSPWGYTF. The DNA for the CDR3 is TGTGCCAGCCTCGACAGGAGCCCCTGGGGCTACACCTTC.

This chain connects TRBV9 to TRBJ2-3; D is unclear. The CDR3 spans 16 residues. Looked up from germline, CDR1 is SGDLS and CDR2 is YYNGEE. V lost 0 bases and J 6 bases, leaving 17 bases between the germline ends. DNA of the CDR3: TGTGCCAGCAGCGTAGGGTCAGCTGGGTTGGCGGATACGCAGTATTTT. Translation: CASSVGSAGLADTQYF.

This clone was detected once. The V call is TRBV30, the J call TRBJ2-5, with unresolved D. Germline CDR1 is GTSNPN and CDR2 is SVGIG (reference sequence). V dropped 1 base and J dropped 4 bases, with 7 bases sitting between them. This CDR3 is 12 amino acids long. CDR3 nucleotide sequence: TGTGCCTGGAGTGGTCTAGGAGAGACCCAGTACTTC. Its translation is CAWSGLGETQYF.

This clone has just one count. The genes are TRBV4-1 and TRBJ2-4; perhaps TRBD1 as D (6 bases). Trimming took 0 bases from V and 4 from J, leaving 13 bases between them. The CDR3 covers 16 residues. In germline, CDR1 is MGHRA, CDR2 YSYEKL. In DNA form, the CDR3 reads TGCGCCAGCAGCCAAGAACTCGGCAGGGGAAAAAACATTCAGTACTTC. This translates into CASSQELGRGKNIQYF.

J is TRBJ2-5 and V is TRBV6-5; D uncertain. This CDR3 has 12 residues. Germline-derived CDR1 and CDR2 are MNHEY and SVGAGI. V shed 5 bases and J shed 1 base, with 5 bases lying between them. Written as DNA, the CDR3 is TGTGCCAGCAGTAACCCCCAAGAGACCCAGTACTTC. Translating it yields CASSNPQETQYF.

This chain links TRBV28 with TRBJ1-2, with D unclear. V dropped 8 bases and J dropped 3 bases, with 22 bases sitting between them. The CDR3 sequence is 16 residues long. CDR1 MDHEN and CDR2 SYDVKM come from the germline V gene. CDR3 DNA sequence: TGTGCCAGCTCCACTCCCGGACGGGAACGAGACTATGGCTACACCTTC. This gives the protein CASSTPGRERDYGYTF.